The entry below describes one T cell receptor (beta chain). Its antigen is not known. With a much larger clone just one base away, this may be a read error. Scientists amplified the TCR beta CDR3 regions from RNA transcripts. Scientists carried out first-round RT-PCR using HTBI primers and then a second-round multiplex PCR. In TCRdb, the multiplex PCR reads were re-called with MiXCR into one record per CDR3 protein. The table includes about 740,000 distinct CDR3 sequences, 40% detected once. The sample is drawn from a study of Graves' ophthalmopathy and Graves' hyperthyroidism. Background on the study: Untreated patients at initial diagnosis provided peripheral blood.

V lost 5 bases and J 10 bases, leaving 17 bases between the germline ends. Germline CDR1 reads WSHSY; CDR2 reads SAAADI. The CDR3 length is 14 residues. The study, taken as a whole, reports: Also, most clonotypes expanded in the thyroid above 0.001 frequency appeared in blood.

Diagnoses were established from clinical symptoms, serum thyroxine, TRAb, thyroid ultrasound and orbital computed tomography. The authors used Ficoll-Paque density gradient centrifugation to separate PBMCs. The input was approximately 9.3 ml of fresh peripheral blood. The chain recombines TRBV10-2 with TRBJ1-4, with D uncertain. This sequence originates from an adult man with Graves' ophthalmopathy. The sequenced sample consisted of peripheral blood. CDR3 loop: CASSLGFLEVKLFF. As DNA, the CDR3 is TGCGCCAGCAGTCTGGGTTTCCTCGAAGTAAAACTGTTTTTT.